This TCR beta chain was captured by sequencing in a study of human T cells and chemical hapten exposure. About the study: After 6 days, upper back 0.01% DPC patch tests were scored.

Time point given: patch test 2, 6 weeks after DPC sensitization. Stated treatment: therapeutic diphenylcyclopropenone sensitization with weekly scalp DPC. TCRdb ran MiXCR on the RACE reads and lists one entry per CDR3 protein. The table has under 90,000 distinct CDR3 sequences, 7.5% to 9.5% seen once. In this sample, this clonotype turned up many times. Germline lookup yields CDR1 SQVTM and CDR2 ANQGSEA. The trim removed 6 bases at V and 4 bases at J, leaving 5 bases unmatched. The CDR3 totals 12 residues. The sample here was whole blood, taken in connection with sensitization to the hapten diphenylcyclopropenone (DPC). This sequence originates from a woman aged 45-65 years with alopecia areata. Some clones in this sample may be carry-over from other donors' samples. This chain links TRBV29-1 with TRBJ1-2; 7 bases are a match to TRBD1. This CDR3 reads CSVDDRAYGYTF. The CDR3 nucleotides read TGCAGCGTAGACGACAGGGCCTATGGCTACACCTTC.